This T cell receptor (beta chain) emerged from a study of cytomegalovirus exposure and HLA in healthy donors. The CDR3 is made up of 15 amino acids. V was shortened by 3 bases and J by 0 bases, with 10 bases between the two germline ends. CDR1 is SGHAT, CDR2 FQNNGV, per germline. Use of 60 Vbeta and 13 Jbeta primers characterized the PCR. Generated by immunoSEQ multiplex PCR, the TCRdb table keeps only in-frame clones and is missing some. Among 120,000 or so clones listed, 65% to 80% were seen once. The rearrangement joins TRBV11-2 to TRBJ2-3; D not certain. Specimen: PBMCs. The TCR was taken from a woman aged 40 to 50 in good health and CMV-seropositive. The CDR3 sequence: CASSFGRYSTDTQYF. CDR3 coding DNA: TGTGCCAGCAGCTTTGGCAGATATAGCACAGATACGCAGTATTTT. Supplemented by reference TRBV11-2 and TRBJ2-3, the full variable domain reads EAGVAQSPRYKIIEKRQSVAFWCNPISGHATLYWYQQILGQGPKLLIQFQNNGVVDDSQLPKDRFSAERLKGVDSTLKIQPAKLEDSAVYLCASSFGRYSTDTQYFGPGTRLTVL.